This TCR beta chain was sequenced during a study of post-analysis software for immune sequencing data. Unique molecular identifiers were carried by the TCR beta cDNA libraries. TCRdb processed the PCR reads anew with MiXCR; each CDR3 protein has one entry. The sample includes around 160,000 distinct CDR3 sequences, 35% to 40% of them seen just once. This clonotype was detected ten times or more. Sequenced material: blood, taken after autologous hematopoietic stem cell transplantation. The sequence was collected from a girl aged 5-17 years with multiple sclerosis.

As DNA, the CDR3 is TGTGCCAGCAGTAGGGACAGAAACTACGAGCAGTACTTC. Protein sequence: CASSRDRNYEQYF. The rearrangement uses TRBV7-3 and TRBJ2-7, with 7 nucleotides matching TRBD1. There are 13 residues in the CDR3. The ends lost 6 bases at V and 3 bases at J; junction bases unmatched: 5. Germline lookup yields CDR1 SGHTA and CDR2 FQGTGA.